Listed here are 5 T cell receptor beta chains from one sample, sequenced in a study of cytomegalovirus exposure and HLA in healthy donors. The PCR employed 60 Vbeta primers together with 13 Jbeta primers. Sequencing used immunoSEQ multiplex PCR; TCRdb keeps in-frame clones, though not all of them. This sample has around 130,000 clones, with over 70% found just once. Material: PBMCs. Every receptor here comes from a woman aged 35 to 49 in good health and CMV-seronegative.

The V call is TRBV6-1, the J call TRBJ2-7; D is perhaps TRBD1 (5 bases). The germline CDR1 and CDR2 sequences are MNHNS and SASEGT. Trimming shortened V by 2 bases and J by 0 bases, and 14 bases separated the two germline ends. The CDR3 runs to 16 residues. CDR3 in DNA: TGTGCCAGCAGTGAAAACAGGTTGTGGAGCTCCTACGAGCAGTACTTC. It encodes CASSENRLWSSYEQYF.

The chain couples TRBV27 to TRBJ1-6, with a tentative D call TRBD1 (6 bases). The CDR3 sequence is 14 residues long. Trimming stripped 6 bases from V and 5 bases from J, with 11 bases between. CDR1 and CDR2 from the germline V gene are MNHEY and SMNVEV (reference sequence). This chain's CDR3 is CASSTGYDNSPLHF. CDR3 DNA sequence: TGTGCCAGCAGCACAGGGTACGATAATTCACCCCTCCACTTT.

This sequence joins TRBV27 and TRBJ1-6; D is possibly TRBD1 (6 bases). V lost 6 bases to trimming and J lost 5 bases, with 26 bases between them. The CDR3 has 19 residues. Germline V gives CDR1 MNHEY, CDR2 SMNVEV (reference sequence). The CDR3 spells CASSEVRGSLNSNNSPLHF. DNA of the CDR3: TGTGCCAGCAGCGAAGTCAGGGGTTCTCTTAATAGCAATAATTCACCCCTCCACTTT.

With respect to this clone: Other nucleotide sequences from this sample produce the same CDR3. This chain uses TRBV5-1 with TRBJ1-1; unclear D gene. This CDR3 is built from 13 residues. V shed 3 bases and J shed 1 base, with 7 bases lying between them. Germline V gene lookup returns CDR1 SGHRS and CDR2 YFSETQ. As DNA, the CDR3 is TGCGCCAGCAGCTCCTCTACGAACACTGAAGCTTTCTTT. Translation: CASSSSTNTEAFF.

The CDR3 coding sequence is TGTGCCAGCAGCTTGCCGGGACTAGCGGGGAGCCTCCCCTACGAGCAGTACTTC. Translation: CASSLPGLAGSLPYEQYF. The V and J genes are TRBV7-2 and TRBJ2-7, with TRBD2 identical over 13 bases. The CDR3 covers 18 residues. Germline V CDR1 and CDR2: SGHTA, FQGNSA. The J segment lost 2 bases and the V segment lost 3 bases, leaving 10 bases of the junction unmatched.